This TCR beta chain was retrieved from a study of cytomegalovirus exposure and HLA in healthy donors listed by TCRdb under 2017. Study-wide context: An earlier analysis of several hundred of the donors reported 250 to 350 Gb of sequence data and approximately 110 million unique TCR beta sequences from about 200 million T cells. Typing coverage varied by locus: 629-630 donors for A, B, C, DRB1 and DQB1; 522 for DQA1; about 570 for DPA1; some 470 for DPB1. On average, around 240,000 unique TCR beta nucleotide sequences were sequenced per donor among 398 genotyped donors of the cohort, with roughly a sixth of those sequences being non-productive. In a later genetic analysis, genome-wide SNP genotypes for 398 of the 666 donors were used, and that subset was treated as a discovery cohort. To decide whether each TCR beta V gene segment behaved as functional or pseudogenic, an earlier analysis of fewer than 750 of the donors relied on high-throughput TCR beta sequencing. Both class I and class II loci were covered by HLA typing, at four-digit resolution. To predict cytomegalovirus infection status, the study brought together high-throughput TCR immunosequencing, statistical association of individual TCRs with disease status, and machine learning. In addition to the first cohort of 666 subjects, a separate validation cohort of 120 different subjects was used. Every repertoire in the discovery cohort had been generated on one and the same sequencing platform. In the later analysis, no new phenotypic data were used to find candidate immune exposures; instead, reliance was placed on TCR beta sequences and their occurrence across donors. A later analysis re-analyzed previously published TCR beta repertoires from roughly 630 donors and added high-resolution HLA genotyping to study TCR occurrence patterns. The T cell repertoires of 550 to 850 subjects were profiled by immunosequencing and related to cytomegalovirus serostatus. The genetic ancestry cluster associated with self-reported Caucasian donors included around four fifths of the approximately 400 genotyped donors. An early release covering roughly 600 HLA-typed donors comprised approximately 300 gigabases of sequencing data and tens of millions of unique TCR sequences. The aim of the study was to test whether cataloging public T cell receptors could identify signatures of past pathogen exposure. Roughly five DR-DQ haplotypes were handled as single units for association and clustering because linkage in the cohort was strong. Donor age, sex, ethnicity and CMV serostatus were compiled together with the repertoire data. Beyond this particular receptor, the publication reports: While some public TCRs were present in many individuals, most TCR sequences turned up only very rarely across donors. Immune exposure information for the cohort was limited to CMV serostatus. Because HLA typing was unavailable for some donors at each locus, only the typed subset was used in association tests. Several of the top co-occurrence clusters appeared to be linked to parvovirus B19, influenza, CMV and Epstein-Barr virus, according to a later analysis. The classifier was reported to diagnose cytomegalovirus status with high specificity and sensitivity in both the original cohort and the validation cohort. At a false discovery rate of 0.05, a later analysis linked 16,951 TCR beta sequences to specific HLA alleles. In a later analysis, HLA-associated TCR beta chains showed more clonal expansion and lower generation probabilities than non-associated chains that were equally common. An association between a missense DCLRE1C variant and V-gene and J-gene trimming of TCR beta chains was found in a later genetic analysis and replicated in an independent cohort. Strong co-occurrence of HLA alleles, especially DR and DQ, made assigning TCR associations to individual alleles difficult. The authors suggested that the approach could potentially be generalized to other disease states and immunological phenotypes. In a later analysis, the rate of TCR association differed among HLA loci, with DRB1 alleles having the most associated TCRs and HLA-C alleles having the fewest. This cohort had only TCR beta chains sequenced, and the lack of alpha or paired-chain data limited which features could be detected. In an earlier analysis of some 540 of the donors, most TCR beta V segments appeared in productive rearrangements about 87% or about 30% of the time, broadly matching IMGT annotations. A total of 150 or so TCR beta chains were listed by the study as associated with cytomegalovirus. A cluster of highly shared sequence variants was judged likely to be a technical artifact of the sequencing pipeline. A later analysis found that most CMV-associated TCR beta chains appeared HLA-restricted, with HLA associations seemingly driven largely by CMV exposure. A further reported finding was that TCR beta sequences accurately predicted the HLA-A and HLA-B alleles for most subjects in the first cohort. A few of the identified cytomegalovirus-associated TCR beta chains were confirmed in vitro to be specific for cytomegalovirus antigens. According to a later genetic analysis, donors in an Asian-associated ancestry cluster had fewer N-insertions in productive TCRs than the approximately 670-donor mean. Because counts were too low, approximately 18 rarely observed V segments, including chromosome 9 orphons, were excluded from the earlier analysis of 587 of the donors. Presence/absence analyses assumed roughly uniform sequencing depth across donors, an assumption that may not hold. Correlated functional status among segregating V segments might be attributable to linkage disequilibrium, but an unknown experimental factor could not be ruled out. Because the 87-base-pair reads could not distinguish some IMGT-functional V segments, including TRBV6-2 and TRBV6-3, those segments were excluded.

A note on this clone: There is no known antigen for this receptor. Base qualities were left out, and no much larger clone turns up one base away.

In total, fewer than 750 healthy bone marrow donors made up the cohort. At the time of sampling, every cohort member was nominally healthy, though immune exposures that went unrecorded were likely present. The donor was CMV seronegative and belonged to the group of 320 or so seronegative cohort members. Every donor gave a peripheral blood sample, and the peripheral blood mononuclear cells from that sample were used for TCR beta sequencing. Genomic DNA was extracted from the blood cell samples with the Qiagen DNeasy Blood Extraction Kit. V lost 6 bases and J lost 5 bases; the stretch between them is 14 bases long. CDR1 is given as MDHEN and CDR2 as SYDVKM, both from the germline V gene. The CDR3 covers 14 residues, taking in both the cysteine and the phenylalanine. The kept DNA is CDR3 alone, 42 bases in frame from the first base. Libraries were built with the immunoSEQ multiplex PCR assay. The multiplex PCR relied on a mix of 60 forward primers for TCR Vbeta segments and 13 reverse primers for TCR Jbeta segments. A multiplex PCR assay on genomic DNA amplified the CDR3 region of rearranged TCR beta genes. The Illumina HiSeq System was used to sequence the amplified TCR beta libraries as 87-base-pair reads. The authors' analysis ran thus. A later analysis counted tens of millions of unique TCR beta chains across the 550 to 800 repertoires, and around 9.9 million of these chains were shared by at least two donors. Raw reads were error-corrected and collapsed into unique sequences by a nearest-neighbor algorithm in which closely related sequences were merged to remove PCR and sequencing errors. V, D and J gene segments were assigned by aligning CDR3 sequences to IMGT reference sequences. Each retained sequence needed at least a six-nucleotide match to both a V gene segment and a J gene segment. A rearrangement counted as productive if the CDR3 had no stop codons and remained in frame with V and J, and every other rearrangement counted as non-productive. Following IMGT convention, CDR3 was defined as the stretch from the second conserved V-encoded cysteine up to the conserved J-encoded phenylalanine. The earlier analysis of about 590 of the donors excluded sequences that lacked an unambiguous match to a single V gene segment. An earlier analysis of about 600 of the donors called V segments functional above 56.7% productive rearrangements and segregating when the between-donor standard deviation exceeded 5%. A statistical classification framework was built for diagnosing cytomegalovirus status from the catalog of TCR beta chain sequences. V and J gene assignment, in a later analysis, came from comparing TCR nucleotide sequences with IMGT/GENE-DB human TR gene sequences. A later analysis assigned CDR3 sequences and most-parsimonious VDJ recombination scenarios with the TCRdist pipeline. A later analysis defined each TCR beta chain by its CDR3 amino acid sequence plus V-gene family, and excluded reads lacking a unique V-gene family. A later analysis removed nearly 600 highly shared, low-generation-probability nucleotide sequences to deal with suspected cross-contamination and a sequencing artifact. In a later analysis, a clonal expansion index for each public chain was calculated from normalized within-repertoire ranks of inferred template counts. In a later analysis, generation probabilities were computed with a VDJ recombination model fitted to out-of-frame rearrangements, and the resulting probabilities were checked against IGoR. In a later analysis, hypergeometric tests were used to score TCR-TCR, TCR-HLA and TCR-CMV co-occurrence, with a repertoire-size bias correction applied to TCR pairs. False discovery rates were estimated in a later analysis by permuting HLA or CMV assignments 20 times. In a later analysis, co-occurring TCRs were grouped using DBSCAN, with TCRdist sequence similarity added in when clustering inside HLA-allele-positive subsets. Repertoires with fewer than 30,000 or more than 120,000 public chains were left out of co-occurrence clustering, as were several repertoires with anomalous nucleotide sharing. TCRdb provides this immuneACCESS table in a form limited to in-frame rearrangements. Some clones are lacking; in checked studies, under half of them reflect an unresolved V gene, and why the rest are absent is not known. V and J calls plus clone size are reproduced from that table; the DNA served to infer D and trimming. The sample records under 200,000 clones, 75% to 90% of which are singletons. Over 1.5% of the sample is held by the ten biggest clonotypes.

The chain is made from TRBV28 and TRBJ1-5; TRBD1 is a weak D gene call, 5 bases matching. The origin of this receptor is a woman aged 18-35 years in good health and CMV-seronegative. The sample consisted of PBMCs. This receptor has the CDR3 CASRNPQGHQPQHF. At the DNA level, the sequence is TGTGCCAGCAGGAATCCGCAGGGTCATCAGCCCCAGCATTTT.